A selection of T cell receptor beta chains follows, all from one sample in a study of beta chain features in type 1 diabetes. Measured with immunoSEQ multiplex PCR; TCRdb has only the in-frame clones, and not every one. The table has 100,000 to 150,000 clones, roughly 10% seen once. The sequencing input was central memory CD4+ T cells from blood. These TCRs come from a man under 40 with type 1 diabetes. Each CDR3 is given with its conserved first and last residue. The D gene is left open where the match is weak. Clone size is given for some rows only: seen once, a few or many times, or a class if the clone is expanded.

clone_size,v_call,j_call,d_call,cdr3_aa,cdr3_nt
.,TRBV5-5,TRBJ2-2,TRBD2,CASSLRGGGATGELFF,TGTGCCAGCAGCTTGCGCGGCGGGGGGGCAACCGGGGAGCTGTTTTTT
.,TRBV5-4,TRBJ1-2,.,CASSPDKNYGYTF,TGTGCCAGCAGCCCGGACAAGAACTATGGCTACACCTTC
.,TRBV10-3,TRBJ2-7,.,CAISDRDEQYF,TGTGCCATCAGTGACAGGGACGAGCAGTACTTC
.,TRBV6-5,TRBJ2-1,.,CASSYLSGRTDNEQFF,TGTGCCAGCAGTTATCTGAGCGGTAGGACAGACAATGAGCAGTTCTTC
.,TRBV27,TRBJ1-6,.,CASSFRTGHYNSPLHF,TGTGCCAGCAGTTTCCGGACGGGACACTATAATTCACCCCTCCACTTT
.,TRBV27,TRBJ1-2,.,CASSTLRGRNGYTF,TGTGCCAGCAGTACCCTCCGGGGGAGGAATGGCTACACCTTC
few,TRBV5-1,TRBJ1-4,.,CASSRLGTSNEKLFF,TGCGCCAGCAGCCGCCTCGGGACATCGAATGAAAAACTGTTTTTT
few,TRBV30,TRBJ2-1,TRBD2,CAWGIRGGEVQQFF,TGTGCCTGGGGAATACGGGGGGGCGAGGTACAGCAGTTCTTC
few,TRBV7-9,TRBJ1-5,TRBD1,CASSPQGGQPQHF,TGTGCCAGCAGCCCACAGGGGGGCCAGCCCCAGCATTTT
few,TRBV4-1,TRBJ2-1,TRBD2,CASSQGLAGGNEQFF,TGCGCCAGCAGCCAAGGCCTAGCGGGGGGGAATGAGCAGTTCTTC
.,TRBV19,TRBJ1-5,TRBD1,CASSIGVTGARQPQHF,TGTGCCAGTAGTATAGGTGTGACAGGGGCGCGCCAGCCCCAGCATTTT
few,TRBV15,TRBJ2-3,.,CATSRDKAGTDTQYF,TGTGCCACCAGCAGAGATAAGGCAGGGACAGATACGCAGTATTTT
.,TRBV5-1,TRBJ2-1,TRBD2,CASTLSSGALQVQFF,TGCGCCAGCACCCTCTCTAGCGGGGCCCTTCAGGTGCAGTTCTTC
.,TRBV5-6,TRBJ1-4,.,CASSDGQREKLFF,TGTGCCAGCAGCGATGGACAGCGGGAAAAACTGTTTTTT
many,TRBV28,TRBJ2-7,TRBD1,CASSPLDRAQQYF,TGTGCCAGCAGTCCCCTCGACAGGGCCCAGCAGTACTTC
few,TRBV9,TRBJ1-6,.,CATAEGPNSPLHF,TGTGCCACCGCGGAGGGCCCTAATTCACCCCTCCACTTT
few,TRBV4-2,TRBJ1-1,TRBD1,CASSQEGTGGLRTEAFF,TGTGCCAGCAGCCAAGAGGGGACAGGGGGCTTAAGGACTGAAGCTTTCTTT
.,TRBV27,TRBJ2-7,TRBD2,CASSFKRGGVYEQYF,TGTGCCAGCAGTTTTAAGCGGGGGGGCGTCTACGAGCAGTACTTC
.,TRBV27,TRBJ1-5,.,CASSQQGSQPQHF,TGTGCCAGCAGTCAACAGGGCTCGCAGCCCCAGCATTTT
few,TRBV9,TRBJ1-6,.,CASSDGGGYGNSPLHF,TGTGCCAGCAGTGATGGGGGCGGGTATGGGAATTCACCCCTCCACTTT
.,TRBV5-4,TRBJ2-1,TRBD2,CASSDSGGNYNEQFF,TGTGCCAGCAGCGACAGCGGGGGAAACTACAATGAGCAGTTCTTC
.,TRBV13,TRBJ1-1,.,CASSLTDSHEAFF,TGTGCCAGCAGCTTAACGGACAGCCATGAAGCTTTCTTT
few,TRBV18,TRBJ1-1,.,CASSGNRDEAFF,TGTGCCAGCTCAGGAAACCGGGATGAAGCTTTCTTT
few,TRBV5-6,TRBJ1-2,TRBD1,CASTLYRGGGYTF,TGTGCCAGCACCCTTTACAGGGGAGGAGGCTACACCTTC
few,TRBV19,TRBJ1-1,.,CASKDQGRGSTEAFF,TGTGCCAGTAAGGACCAGGGGAGAGGGAGCACTGAAGCTTTCTTT
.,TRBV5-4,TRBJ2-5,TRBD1,CASSLAGQRIWETQYF,TGTGCCAGCAGCTTGGCGGGACAGAGGATATGGGAGACCCAGTACTTC
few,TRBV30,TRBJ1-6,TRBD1,CAWTSTGGGSPLHF,TGTGCCTGGACTTCTACAGGGGGCGGTTCACCCCTCCACTTT
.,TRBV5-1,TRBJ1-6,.,CASSRKGQSSYNSPLHF,TGCGCCAGCAGCCGCAAAGGACAGAGCTCCTATAATTCACCCCTCCACTTT
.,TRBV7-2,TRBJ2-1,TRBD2,CASSTDGGAEQFF,TGTGCCAGCAGCACCGACGGGGGGGCGGAGCAGTTCTTC
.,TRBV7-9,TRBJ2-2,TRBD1,CASSPSWTGLTGELFF,TGTGCCAGCAGCCCCTCCTGGACAGGGTTAACCGGGGAGCTGTTTTTT
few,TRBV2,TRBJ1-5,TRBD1,CASSDTGGDQPQHF,TGTGCCAGCAGTGACACAGGGGGCGATCAGCCCCAGCATTTT
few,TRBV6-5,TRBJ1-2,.,CASSYSVAGLNYGYTF,TGTGCCAGCAGTTACTCCGTAGCAGGGCTGAACTATGGCTACACCTTC
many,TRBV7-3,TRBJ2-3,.,CASSPSYGGTDTQYF,TGTGCCAGCAGCCCATCTTACGGGGGAACAGATACGCAGTATTTT
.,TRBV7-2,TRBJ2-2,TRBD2,CASSLGSGAGELFF,TGTGCCAGCAGCTTAGGTAGCGGGGCCGGGGAGCTGTTTTTT
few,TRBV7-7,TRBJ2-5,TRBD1,CASSSSQGETQYF,TGTGCTAGCAGCTCCTCACAGGGGGAGACCCAGTACTTC
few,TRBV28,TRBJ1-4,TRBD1,CASNIQGVTEKLFF,TGTGCCAGCAACATACAGGGGGTGACTGAAAAACTGTTTTTT
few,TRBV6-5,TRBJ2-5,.,CASSSAGVETQYF,TGTGCCAGCAGTTCCGCAGGGGTTGAGACCCAGTACTTC
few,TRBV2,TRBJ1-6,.,CASSPSSYNSPLHF,TGTGCCAGCAGCCCGAGCTCCTATAATTCACCCCTCCACTTT
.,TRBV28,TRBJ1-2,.,CASTAEGPRYGYTF,TGTGCCAGCACCGCGGAGGGACCTCGCTATGGCTACACCTTC
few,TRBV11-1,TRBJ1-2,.,CASSSRTAYGYTF,TGTGCCAGCAGCTCCAGGACAGCCTATGGCTACACCTTC
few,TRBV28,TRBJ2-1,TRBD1,CASTGTVYNEQFF,TGTGCCAGCACCGGGACAGTCTACAATGAGCAGTTCTTC